This passage covers 32 T cell receptor beta chains from one sample sequenced in a study of identifying expanded T cells in peripheral blood. Clones were read by immunoSEQ multiplex PCR, and TCRdb kept only the in-frame ones, dropping some. In the table there are some 100,000 clones, 88% of which are singletons. The sample taken for sequencing was blood. Every receptor here comes from a person aged 18 to 70 in good health.

The chain's CDR3 is CASSLALGDNSPLHF. In DNA form, the CDR3 reads TGCGCCAGCAGCTTGGCCTTGGGGGATAATTCACCCCTCCACTTT. The V gene is TRBV5-1, the J gene TRBJ1-6, with D perhaps matching TRBD1 (5 bases). Deletions cut 0 bases from V and 5 bases from J, with 9 bases between. This CDR3 has 15 residues. CDR1 SGHRS and CDR2 YFSETQ come from the germline V gene.

The chain is built from TRBV29-1 and TRBJ2-7; D is unclear. This CDR3 region has 11 residues. Between the trimmed V and J ends, which lost 3 bases and 6 bases, there was a span of 9 bases. The germline gives CDR1 SQVTM, CDR2 ANQGSEA. The CDR3 is CSVEGYSEQYF. CDR3 bases: TGCAGCGTTGAGGGGTATAGCGAGCAGTACTTC.

This clone was found a few times. The chain is built from TRBV5-4 and TRBJ1-2; no clear D gene. Trimming took 5 bases from V and 3 from J, leaving 11 bases between them. The CDR3 runs to 13 residues. Looked up from germline, CDR1 is SGHNT and CDR2 is YYREEE (reference sequence). The CDR3 DNA is TGTGCCAGCAGGCGGGGAGCTGACTATGGCTACACCTTC. Residues: CASRRGADYGYTF.

This clone was picked up a small number of times. The chain recombines TRBV4-1 with TRBJ2-7, with a tentative D call TRBD1 (5 bases). The CDR3 has 15 amino acids. Germline V gives CDR1 MGHRA, CDR2 YSYEKL. Trimming left V 1 base short and J 2 bases short, with 12 bases between. CDR3: CASSQVDTAPYEQYF. The DNA of the CDR3 is TGCGCCAGCAGCCAAGTGGACACTGCCCCCTACGAGCAGTACTTC.

The chain has TRBV6-6 and TRBJ1-5; 7 bases match TRBD1. The CDR3 runs to 15 residues. J was trimmed by 3 bases and V by 4 bases; bases with no gene match: 6. From germline, CDR1 is MNHNY and CDR2 SVGAGI (reference sequence). The CDR3 spells CASSLQQGYNQPQHF. The DNA for the CDR3 is TGTGCCAGCAGTTTACAACAGGGGTACAATCAGCCCCAGCATTTT.

This clone came up a few times. The chain joins TRBV11-2 to TRBJ2-7; D remains unclear. CDR1 and CDR2 (germline): SGHAT, FQNNGV. This CDR3 is 12 amino acids long. The germline V and J ends were trimmed by 2 bases and 10 bases, with 12 bases remaining between them. CDR3 sequence: CASSLHRTSQYF. For the CDR3, the DNA is TGTGCCAGCAGCTTACATCGGACCTCCCAGTACTTC.

This clone has just one count. This chain joins TRBV18 and TRBJ1-1; 8 positions match TRBD1. Germline CDR1 and CDR2: KGHSH and LQKENI. The ends lost 2 bases at V and 1 base at J; junction bases unmatched: 9. This CDR3 contains 17 residues. DNA of the CDR3: TGTGCCAGCTCACCAGACAGGGGTTATGTGGCGAACACTGAAGCTTTCTTT. It is translated as CASSPDRGYVANTEAFF.

The chain uses TRBV9 and TRBJ1-5, with 7 positions matching TRBD1. Trimming took 0 bases from V and 6 from J; bases not matched to a gene: 6. Germline assignment: CDR1 SGDLS and CDR2 YYNGEE. The CDR3 covers 15 residues. The CDR3 loop reads CASSVEGGILQPQHF. CDR3 sequence (DNA): TGTGCCAGCAGCGTAGAAGGGGGCATTCTTCAGCCCCAGCATTTT.

This clone was picked up one time. This rearrangement joins TRBV19 to TRBJ1-2; a weak D match, TRBD1 (6 bases). V was trimmed by 6 bases and J by 0 bases, leaving 11 bases between them. Per the germline V gene, CDR1 is LNHDA and CDR2 is SQIVND (reference sequence). This CDR3 contains 14 residues. The CDR3 region is CASSPGAANYGYTF. DNA of the CDR3: TGTGCCAGTAGCCCAGGGGCCGCTAACTATGGCTACACCTTC.

The chain is built from TRBV5-1 and TRBJ1-3, with D tentatively TRBD1 (5 bases). Trimming stripped 0 bases from V and 4 bases from J, with 8 bases between. CDR3 size: 14 residues. Germline V gene lookup returns CDR1 SGHRS and CDR2 YFSETQ. The CDR3 region is CASSLAGYGNTIYF. CDR3 bases: TGCGCCAGCAGCTTGGCAGGGTACGGAAACACCATATATTTT.

The V gene is TRBV11-2, the J gene TRBJ1-2; a weak D match, TRBD1 (5 bases). The CDR3 length is 13 residues. The germline V and J ends were trimmed by 5 bases and 3 bases, with 10 bases remaining between them. Germline V gives CDR1 SGHAT, CDR2 FQNNGV. The chain's CDR3 is CASSPRDHYGYTF. The CDR3 nucleotides are TGTGCCAGCAGCCCCCGGGACCACTATGGCTACACCTTC.

V is TRBV5-1 and J is TRBJ1-4; D is possibly TRBD1 (6 bases). Trimming pared 0 bases from V and 7 bases from J, leaving 16 bases between. There are 16 residues in the CDR3. Germline V gene data show CDR1 as SGHRS and CDR2 as YFSETQ. The CDR3 sequence is CASSLGQATFGEKLFF. In DNA form, the CDR3 reads TGCGCCAGCAGCTTGGGACAGGCCACATTCGGTGAAAAACTGTTTTTT.

The V gene is TRBV7-3, the J gene TRBJ2-7; no reliable D call. Trimming cost V 2 bases and J 7 bases, with 12 bases left between them. This CDR3 has 13 residues. Germline V gives CDR1 SGHTA, CDR2 FQGTGA. CDR3 region: CASSLGHLGEQYF. The CDR3 nucleotides read TGTGCCAGCAGCTTAGGTCATCTGGGGGAGCAGTACTTC.

The chain is built from TRBV30 and TRBJ1-2; 9 nucleotides align to TRBD1. Germline-derived CDR1 and CDR2 are GTSNPN and SVGIG (reference sequence). The CDR3 runs to 14 residues. The trim removed 3 bases at V and 4 bases at J, leaving 6 bases unmatched. DNA of the CDR3: TGTGCCTGGAGGACACAGGGGGCAGGCTATGGCTACACCTTC. Amino acids: CAWRTQGAGYGYTF.

The chain recombines TRBV5-1 with TRBJ1-2; weak D call: TRBD1 (5 bases). V shed 5 bases and J shed 3 bases, with 11 bases lying between them. Germline V gives CDR1 SGHRS, CDR2 YFSETQ. The CDR3 consists of 13 residues. In nucleotides, the CDR3 is TGCGCCAGCAGTGAACAAGGGGACTATGGCTACACCTTC. Encoded protein: CASSEQGDYGYTF. The full variable domain, completed using reference TRBV5-1 and TRBJ1-2, is KAGVTQTPRYLIKTRGQQVTLSCSPISGHRSVSWYQQTPGQGLQFLFEYFSETQRNKGNFPGRFSGRQFSNSRSEMNVSTLELGDSALYLCASSEQGDYGYTFGSGTRLTVV.

The chain joins TRBV5-1 to TRBJ1-5; TRBD1 aligns across 9 bases. CDR1 and CDR2 (germline): SGHRS, YFSETQ. The CDR3 has 14 amino acids. Trimming removed 4 bases from V and 7 bases from J; junction bases left unmatched: 6. The CDR3 protein is CASSQGQGGQPQHF. The DNA for the CDR3 is TGCGCCAGCAGCCAGGGACAGGGTGGCCAGCCCCAGCATTTT.

The CDR3 spells CASSRSGQLADTQYF. In DNA, the CDR3 is TGCGCCAGCAGCCGATCGGGACAGCTGGCAGATACGCAGTATTTT. The chain employs TRBV4-1 and TRBJ2-3; 7 bases agree with TRBD1. The CDR3 is 15 amino acids. Germline V gene sequence: CDR1 MGHRA, CDR2 YSYEKL. Trimming took 4 bases from V and 4 from J; bases not matched to a gene: 8.

This clone was observed a handful of times. The rearrangement uses TRBV10-3 and TRBJ1-2; TRBD1 matches 7 bases. The CDR3 extends over 14 amino acids. The V segment lost 6 bases and the J segment 3 bases; nucleotides outside the gene matches: 7. Germline-derived CDR1 and CDR2 are ENHRY and SYGVKD. In nucleotides, the CDR3 is TGTGCCATCAGCCTGGGACAGAGGGACTATGGCTACACCTTC. Encoded protein: CAISLGQRDYGYTF.

The chain is built from TRBV9 and TRBJ1-2; TRBD1 matches at 8 bases. The ends lost 3 bases at V and 2 bases at J; junction bases unmatched: 9. Germline assignment: CDR1 SGDLS and CDR2 YYNGEE. The CDR3 extends over 16 amino acids. The DNA for the CDR3 is TGTGCCAGCAGCGCCAGCCAGGGGGCATTGAACTATGGCTACACCTTC. Protein sequence: CASSASQGALNYGYTF.

The chain links TRBV27 to TRBJ1-2, with D perhaps TRBD1 (6 bases). The germline gives CDR1 MNHEY, CDR2 SMNVEV (reference sequence). This CDR3 has 15 residues. V was clipped by 6 bases and J by 6 bases, with 20 bases between them. CDR3 nucleotides: TGTGCCAGCAGAGAATCACAGGGCACGGGGGATGGCTACACCTTC. Residues: CASRESQGTGDGYTF.

The V and J genes are TRBV5-4 and TRBJ1-2, with 7 bases identical to TRBD1. Germline V gene sequence: CDR1 SGHNT, CDR2 YYREEE (reference sequence). This CDR3 has 13 residues. J lost 6 bases, V lost 4 bases, and 6 bases had no gene match. The CDR3 reads CASSIDRDDGYTF. CDR3 DNA: TGTGCCAGCAGCATCGACAGGGATGATGGCTACACCTTC.

The chain is built from TRBV19 and TRBJ2-1; TRBD2 is a possible D gene (6 bases). Germline V lookup: CDR1 LNHDA, CDR2 SQIVND (reference sequence). The CDR3 contains 16 residues. Trimming stripped 7 bases from V and 3 bases from J, with 19 bases between. CDR3 amino acids: CASTTVSGPNYNEQFF. In DNA form, the CDR3 reads TGTGCCAGTACCACCGTTAGCGGACCTAACTACAATGAGCAGTTCTTC. Looking up the rest from reference TRBV19 and TRBJ2-1 gives the full variable domain: DGGITQSPKYLFRKEGQNVTLSCEQNLNHDAMYWYRQDPGQGLRLIYYSQIVNDFQKGDIAEGYSVSREKKESFPLTVTSAQKNPTAFYLCASTTVSGPNYNEQFFGPGTRLTVL.

The chain has TRBV6-4 and TRBJ2-7; D is uncertain. The CDR3 spans 14 residues. Germline loops: CDR1 MRHNA, CDR2 SNTAGT. Deletions cut 2 bases from V and 0 bases from J, with 8 bases between. The CDR3 DNA reads as TGTGCCAGCAGTGACAGGGCCGGCTCCTACGAGCAGTACTTC. It codes for CASSDRAGSYEQYF.

V and J are TRBV7-6 and TRBJ2-3; D unresolved. CDR3 length: 12 amino acids. V dropped 6 bases and J dropped 2 bases, with 6 bases sitting between them. Per the germline V gene, CDR1 is SGHVS and CDR2 is FNYEAQ. CDR3 bases: TGTGCCAGCAGGGTTATCACAGATACGCAGTATTTT. This sequence encodes CASRVITDTQYF.

V and J are TRBV6-5 and TRBJ1-5, with D uncertain. This CDR3 region has 14 residues. Germline lookup yields CDR1 MNHEY and CDR2 SVGAGI. The ends were cut back, 4 bases at V and 4 bases at J, with 11 bases in the middle. Written as DNA, the CDR3 is TGTGCCAGCAGTTCAAGTCCGAGGAATCAGCCCCAGCATTTT. Translating it yields CASSSSPRNQPQHF.

The chain is built from TRBV2 and TRBJ2-3; the D is unclear. Germline CDR1 and CDR2: SNHLY and FYNNEI. The V and J ends lost 6 bases and 6 bases respectively, with 19 bases between them. There are 15 residues in the CDR3. CDR3 sequence (DNA): TGTGCCAGCAGAAACTACCTCCCAGTCAGGGATACGCAGTATTTT. It translates to CASRNYLPVRDTQYF. Full variable domain (missing parts from reference TRBV2 and TRBJ2-3): EPEVTQTPSHQVTQMGQEVILRCVPISNHLYFYWYRQILGQKVEFLVSFYNNEISEKSEIFDDQFSVERPDGSNFTLKIRSTKLEDSAMYFCASRNYLPVRDTQYFGPGTRLTVL.

The rearrangement joins TRBV5-8 to TRBJ1-1, with no clear D. Deletions cut 0 bases from V and 3 bases from J, with 9 bases between. The germline V gene has CDR1 SGHTS and CDR2 YDEGEE. The CDR3 covers 14 residues. The chain's CDR3 is CASSLEQGYTEAFF. The CDR3 nucleotides are TGTGCCAGCAGCTTGGAACAAGGGTACACTGAAGCTTTCTTT.

The CDR3 region has the DNA TGTGCCAGCAGTTACTCGAACGGGCAGGGGTATGGCTACACCTTC. The encoded protein is CASSYSNGQGYGYTF. The chain has TRBV6-6 and TRBJ1-2; possible D gene TRBD1, 6 bases. Germline V lookup: CDR1 MNHNY, CDR2 SVGAGI (reference sequence). This CDR3 is built from 15 residues. V was trimmed by 0 bases and J by 5 bases, leaving 13 bases between them.

The V call is TRBV6-5, the J call TRBJ1-1, with 7 bases that match TRBD1. The V gene's germline CDR1 is MNHEY and CDR2 SVGAGI. The trim removed 5 bases at V and 5 bases at J, leaving 5 bases unmatched. The CDR3 sequence is 13 residues long. CDR3 nucleotide sequence: TGTGCCAGCAGTACAGGGGAGAGAACTGAAGCTTTCTTT. Its protein is CASSTGERTEAFF.

The V call is TRBV23-1, the J call TRBJ1-5; D is unclear. TRBV23-1 falls under the ORF class, with uncertain function. The CDR3 is 14 amino acids. Trimming stripped 10 bases from V and 6 bases from J, with 19 bases between. The CDR3 DNA is TGCGCCATCCAACCGGGAGTCCCGGTTCAGCCCCAGCATTTT. Amino acids: CAIQPGVPVQPQHF.

This chain links TRBV11-2 with TRBJ2-7; TRBD1 matches at 7 bases. The CDR3 sequence is 13 residues long. Unmatched junction bases numbered 1, after V lost 3 bases and J lost 2 bases. Germline-derived CDR1 and CDR2 are SGHAT and FQNNGV. CDR3 sequence: CASSFDRAYEQYF. The CDR3 DNA follows: TGTGCCAGCAGCTTCGACAGGGCCTACGAGCAGTACTTC.

The chain is built from TRBV30 and TRBJ2-7; D might be TRBD1 or TRBD2, each matching 5 bases. V shed 5 bases and J shed 3 bases, with 14 bases lying between them. The CDR3 consists of 13 residues. Germline CDR1 reads GTSNPN; CDR2 reads SVGIG (reference sequence). For the CDR3, the DNA is TGTGCCTGGGTTCCGGGACCAAACTACGAGCAGTACTTC. Its translation is CAWVPGPNYEQYF. The entire variable domain, with the rest obtained from reference TRBV30 and TRBJ2-7, is as follows: SQTIHQWPATLVQPVGSPLSLECTVEGTSNPNLYWYRQAAGRGLQLLFYSVGIGQISSEVPQNLSASRPQDRQFILSSKKLLLSDSGFYLCAWVPGPNYEQYFGPGTRLTVT.